Listed below are T cell receptor beta chains from one sample, sequenced in a study of CD8 T cells in ankylosing spondylitis. MiXCR, run by TCRdb on the 5' RACE reads, gives a single entry per CDR3 protein. Of approximately 240,000 distinct CDR3 sequences in the sample, roughly a quarter were seen once. The sequenced sample was blood, either unsorted or a sorted T cell fraction (not recorded which). The receptor set was obtained from a male donor with ankylosing spondylitis or in good health (not recorded which). Both conserved end residues are part of each CDR3. The D gene is left open where the match is weak. Some rows have no size entry. The others give once, few or many, or a class for an expanded clone.

J gene: TRBJ2-7
V gene: TRBV20-1
D gene: TRBD2
clone size: many
CDR3 DNA: TGCAGTGCTAGTTCGGGGGGTCGACTCGAGCAGTACTTC
CDR3 protein: CSASSGGRLEQYF

J gene: TRBJ1-4
V gene: TRBV16
D gene: NA
clone size: many
CDR3 DNA: TGTGCCAGCAGCCATGGAGAAAAACTGTTTTTT
CDR3 protein: CASSHGEKLFF

J gene: TRBJ2-3
V gene: TRBV20-1
D gene: TRBD1
clone size: NA
CDR3 DNA: TGCAGTGCTAGTCACCGGACAGGGGGGGGAAGAGATACGCAGTATTTT
CDR3 protein: CSASHRTGGGRDTQYF

J gene: TRBJ2-7
V gene: TRBV28
D gene: NA
clone size: NA
CDR3 DNA: TGTGCCAGCAGTTTAGGGTGGGTCAGGTCGGCCGAGCAGTACTTC
CDR3 protein: CASSLGWVRSAEQYF

J gene: TRBJ1-3
V gene: TRBV12-3/TRBV12-4
D gene: NA
clone size: many
CDR3 DNA: TGTGCCAGCAGCCCCCGAGGAAACACCATATATTTT
CDR3 protein: CASSPRGNTIYF

J gene: TRBJ2-4
V gene: TRBV20-1
D gene: TRBD2
clone size: few
CDR3 DNA: TGCAGTGCTAGAGATCGCCCCGACGCGGGGGGGTACTTC
CDR3 protein: CSARDRPDAGGYF

J gene: TRBJ2-5
V gene: TRBV20-1
D gene: NA
clone size: many
CDR3 DNA: TGCAGTGCTAGAGATCCTGCGGTAGCGGAATTGCACTTC
CDR3 protein: CSARDPAVAELHF

J gene: TRBJ2-7
V gene: TRBV20-1
D gene: NA
clone size: few
CDR3 DNA: TGCAGTGCCTATCTAGACATAAGGAGCTCCTACGAGCAGTACTTC
CDR3 protein: CSAYLDIRSSYEQYF

J gene: TRBJ1-2
V gene: TRBV20-1
D gene: NA
clone size: many
CDR3 DNA: TGCAGTGCCCAAAAGGCGGACACCTTTCCCTATGGCTACACCTTC
CDR3 protein: CSAQKADTFPYGYTF

J gene: TRBJ2-7
V gene: TRBV20-1
D gene: NA
clone size: many
CDR3 DNA: TGCAGTGCTACGAGGCCCCTAGCGTCCTACGAGCAGTACTTC
CDR3 protein: CSATRPLASYEQYF

J gene: TRBJ2-3
V gene: TRBV15
D gene: NA
clone size: NA
CDR3 DNA: TGTGCCACCAAAGATGGGGGGGCAGTAGATACGCAGTATTTT
CDR3 protein: CATKDGGAVDTQYF

J gene: TRBJ2-5
V gene: TRBV20-1
D gene: TRBD2
clone size: few
CDR3 DNA: TGCAGTGCTAGGCAGGGACTAGCGGGTCCAACAGGGACCCAGTACTTC
CDR3 protein: CSARQGLAGPTGTQYF

J gene: TRBJ2-5
V gene: TRBV29-1
D gene: TRBD1
clone size: NA
CDR3 DNA: TGCAGCGTCTCGTGGACAGGGGCTAACCAAGAGACCCAGTACTTC
CDR3 protein: CSVSWTGANQETQYF

J gene: TRBJ1-2
V gene: TRBV18
D gene: NA
clone size: few
CDR3 DNA: TGTGCCAGCTCACCAGCCGTGGACTATGGCTACACCTTC
CDR3 protein: CASSPAVDYGYTF

J gene: TRBJ2-3
V gene: TRBV29-1
D gene: NA
clone size: many
CDR3 DNA: TGCAGCCCTCCCACCCCAGCGCAAAGCACAGATACGCAGTATTTT
CDR3 protein: CSPPTPAQSTDTQYF

J gene: TRBJ2-7
V gene: TRBV30
D gene: NA
clone size: NA
CDR3 DNA: TGTGCCTGGAGTAAAAGCGGAGGGACCTACGAGCAGTACTTC
CDR3 protein: CAWSKSGGTYEQYF

J gene: TRBJ2-5
V gene: TRBV12-3/TRBV12-4
D gene: TRBD2
clone size: many
CDR3 DNA: TGTGCCACCACGACTAGCGGGGGACAAGAGACCCAGTACTTC
CDR3 protein: CATTTSGGQETQYF

J gene: TRBJ2-5
V gene: TRBV5-6
D gene: TRBD1
clone size: few
CDR3 DNA: TGTGCCAGCAGCAAGATAACCGGGACAGGGCTAAATAGGCAAGAGACCCAGTACTTC
CDR3 protein: CASSKITGTGLNRQETQYF

J gene: TRBJ2-1
V gene: TRBV29-1
D gene: TRBD1
clone size: many
CDR3 DNA: TGCAGCGTGGAAGGGACAGGGGTCTATAATGAGCAGTTCTTC
CDR3 protein: CSVEGTGVYNEQFF

J gene: TRBJ2-3
V gene: TRBV28
D gene: NA
clone size: few
CDR3 DNA: TGTGCCAGCAGACGGGGGAGGTATACGCAGTATTTT
CDR3 protein: CASRRGRYTQYF

J gene: TRBJ2-7
V gene: TRBV5-5
D gene: NA
clone size: NA
CDR3 DNA: TGTGCCAGCAGCAGGAACGCAGGGGGGTGGAACGAGCAGTACTTC
CDR3 protein: CASSRNAGGWNEQYF

J gene: TRBJ1-6
V gene: TRBV6-5
D gene: NA
clone size: many
CDR3 DNA: TGTGCCAGCAGTTATTCCGGGGGTAATTCACCCCTCCACTTT
CDR3 protein: CASSYSGGNSPLHF

J gene: TRBJ1-5
V gene: TRBV27
D gene: NA
clone size: many
CDR3 DNA: TGTGCCAGCAGTTTTTTAAAGGGGCCCCAGCATTTT
CDR3 protein: CASSFLKGPQHF

J gene: TRBJ2-5
V gene: TRBV6-1
D gene: TRBD2
clone size: few
CDR3 DNA: TGTGCCAGCAGATTTGGACTAGGCGCAGAGACCCAGTACTTC
CDR3 protein: CASRFGLGAETQYF